This T cell receptor beta chain was profiled in a study of Graves' ophthalmopathy and Graves' hyperthyroidism. Overall study: The blood sample was drawn at first diagnosis and before any treatment. Findings and limits, study-wide: Blood also harbored most expanded thyroid clonotypes above 0.001 frequency.

As diagnostic evidence, clinical symptoms, serum thyroxine, TRAb, thyroid ultrasound and orbital computed tomography were relied upon. What supplied the PBMCs was roughly 10 ml of fresh peripheral blood. Amplification of the TCR beta CDR3 regions used RNA transcripts (as template). In the first round, RT-PCR was carried out with HTBI primers, and a multiplex PCR formed the second round. In TCRdb, the multiplex PCR reads were re-called with MiXCR into one record per CDR3 protein. This sample carries nearly 400,000 distinct CDR3 sequences, approximately 20% of them seen once, and the ten largest clones take around 1.4%. This CDR3 is built from 12 residues. In germline, CDR1 is MNHNS, CDR2 SASEGT. V lost 10 bases and J 2 bases, leaving 11 bases between the germline ends. Comments on this clonotype: The target antigen is unknown.

The chain is built from TRBV6-1 and TRBJ1-2; the D gene is possibly TRBD1 (6 bases). The receptor's source is a woman aged 18-29 years with Graves' ophthalmopathy. Sequences were obtained from peripheral blood. CDR3 nucleotides: TGTGCCACCGGGACACCGAACTATGGCTACACCTTC. It translates to CATGTPNYGYTF.